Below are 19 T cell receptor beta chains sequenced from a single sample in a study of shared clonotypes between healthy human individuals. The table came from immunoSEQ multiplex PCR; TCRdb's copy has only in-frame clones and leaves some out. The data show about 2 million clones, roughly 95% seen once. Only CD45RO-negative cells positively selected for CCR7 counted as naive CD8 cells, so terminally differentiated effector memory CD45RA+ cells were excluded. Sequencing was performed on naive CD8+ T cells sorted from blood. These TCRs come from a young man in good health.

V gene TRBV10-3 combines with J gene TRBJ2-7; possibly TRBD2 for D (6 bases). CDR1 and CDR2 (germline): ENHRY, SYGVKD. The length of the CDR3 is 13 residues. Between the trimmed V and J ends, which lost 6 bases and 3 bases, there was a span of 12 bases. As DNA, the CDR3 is TGTGCCATCAGGTCTAGCGACAACTACGAGCAGTACTTC. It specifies CAIRSSDNYEQYF.

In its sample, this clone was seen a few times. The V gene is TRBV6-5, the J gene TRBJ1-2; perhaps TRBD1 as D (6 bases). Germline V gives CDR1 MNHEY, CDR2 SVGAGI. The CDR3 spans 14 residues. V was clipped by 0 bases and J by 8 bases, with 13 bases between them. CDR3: CASSYSPGGDGYTF. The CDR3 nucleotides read TGTGCCAGCAGTTACTCACCGGGGGGCGACGGCTACACCTTC.

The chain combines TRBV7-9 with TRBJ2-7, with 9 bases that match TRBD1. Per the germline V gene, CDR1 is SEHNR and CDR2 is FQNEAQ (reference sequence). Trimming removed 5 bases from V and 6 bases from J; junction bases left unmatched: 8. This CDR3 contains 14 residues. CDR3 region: CASSHTGGMGEQYF. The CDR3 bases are TGTGCCAGCAGCCATACAGGGGGCATGGGCGAGCAGTACTTC.

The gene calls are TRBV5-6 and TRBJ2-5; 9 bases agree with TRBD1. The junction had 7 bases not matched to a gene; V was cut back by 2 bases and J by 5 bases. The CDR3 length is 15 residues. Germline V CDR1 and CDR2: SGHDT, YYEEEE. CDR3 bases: TGTGCCAGCAGCTTCGGGACAGGGCTTGCGGAGACCCAGTACTTC. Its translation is CASSFGTGLAETQYF.

The CDR3 sequence is CASGLVLGDRASYEQYF. The CDR3 coding sequence is TGTGCTAGTGGTTTGGTACTGGGGGACAGGGCCTCCTACGAGCAGTACTTC. V is TRBV12-5 and J is TRBJ2-7; 9 nucleotides align to TRBD1. The CDR3 is made up of 17 amino acids. Trimming removed 0 bases from V and 0 bases from J; junction bases left unmatched: 6. Germline values: CDR1 LGHNT, CDR2 FRNRAP.

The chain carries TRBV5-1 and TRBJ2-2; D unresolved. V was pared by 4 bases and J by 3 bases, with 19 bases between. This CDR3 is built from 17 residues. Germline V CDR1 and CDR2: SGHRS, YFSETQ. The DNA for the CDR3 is TGCGCCAGCAGCAACCATTCGAGGCCGCCGGACACCGGGGAGCTGTTTTTT. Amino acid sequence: CASSNHSRPPDTGELFF.

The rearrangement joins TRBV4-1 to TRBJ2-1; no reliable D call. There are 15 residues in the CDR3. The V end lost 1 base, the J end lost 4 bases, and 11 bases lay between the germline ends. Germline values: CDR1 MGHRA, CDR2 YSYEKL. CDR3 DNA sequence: TGCGCCAGCAGCCAAGTTCAAAGGGATTACAATGAGCAGTTCTTC. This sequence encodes CASSQVQRDYNEQFF.

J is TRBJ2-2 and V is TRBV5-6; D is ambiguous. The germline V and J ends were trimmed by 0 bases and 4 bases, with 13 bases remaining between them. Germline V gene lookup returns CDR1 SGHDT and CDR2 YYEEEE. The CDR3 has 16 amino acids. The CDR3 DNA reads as TGTGCCAGCAGCTTGGCCGCGCTTCGAGGCACCGGGGAGCTGTTTTTT. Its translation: CASSLAALRGTGELFF.

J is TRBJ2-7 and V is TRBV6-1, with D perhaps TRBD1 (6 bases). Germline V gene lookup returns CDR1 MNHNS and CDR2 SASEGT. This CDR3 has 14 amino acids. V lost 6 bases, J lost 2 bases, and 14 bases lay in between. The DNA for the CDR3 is TGTGCCAGCAGCGCAGGACAGTTAGCCTACGAGCAGTACTTC. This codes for CASSAGQLAYEQYF.

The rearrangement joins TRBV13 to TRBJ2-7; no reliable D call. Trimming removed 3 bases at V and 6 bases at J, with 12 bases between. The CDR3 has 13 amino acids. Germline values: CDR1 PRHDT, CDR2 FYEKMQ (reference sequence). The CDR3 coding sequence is TGTGCCAGCAGCTTCTATACTAATCGCGAGCAGTACTTC. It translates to CASSFYTNREQYF.

CDR3 residues: CASSLPPGLNTEAFF. The CDR3, as DNA: TGTGCCAGCAGTTTACCCCCAGGATTGAACACTGAAGCTTTCTTT. This chain joins TRBV27 and TRBJ1-1, with D unresolved. The CDR3 totals 15 residues. Germline CDR1 is MNHEY and CDR2 is SMNVEV (reference sequence). V was cut by 2 bases and J by 0 bases, with 10 bases left in between.

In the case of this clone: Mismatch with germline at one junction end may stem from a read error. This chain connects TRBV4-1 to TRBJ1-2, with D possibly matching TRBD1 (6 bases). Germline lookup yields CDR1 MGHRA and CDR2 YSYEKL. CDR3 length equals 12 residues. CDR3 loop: CASSQPGQVLFF. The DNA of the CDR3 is TGCGCCAGCAGCCAGCCGGGACAAGTCCTTTTCTTC.

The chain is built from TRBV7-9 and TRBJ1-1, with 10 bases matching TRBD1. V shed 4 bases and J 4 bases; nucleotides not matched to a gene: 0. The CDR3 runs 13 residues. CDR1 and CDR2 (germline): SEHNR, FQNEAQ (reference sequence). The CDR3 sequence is CASSWTGGTEAFF. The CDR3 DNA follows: TGTGCCAGCAGCTGGACAGGGGGCACTGAAGCTTTCTTT.

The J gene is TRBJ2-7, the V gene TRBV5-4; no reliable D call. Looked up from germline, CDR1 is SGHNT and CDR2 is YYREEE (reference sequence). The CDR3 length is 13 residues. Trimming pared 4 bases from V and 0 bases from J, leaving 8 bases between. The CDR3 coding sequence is TGTGCCAGCAGCCGTTACCTCTCCTACGAGCAGTACTTC. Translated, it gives CASSRYLSYEQYF.

The CDR3 nucleotides read TGTGCCAGCAGCTTAACCCCGTCCGGGACTAGCGAATACAATGAGCAGTTCTTC. Translated: CASSLTPSGTSEYNEQFF. The rearrangement links TRBV11-3 to TRBJ2-1, with 10 bases lining up with TRBD2. Germline CDR1 is SGHNT and CDR2 is YENEEA. Losses at the gene ends were 2 bases for V and 4 bases for J; bases not matched to a gene: 11. The CDR3 totals 18 residues.

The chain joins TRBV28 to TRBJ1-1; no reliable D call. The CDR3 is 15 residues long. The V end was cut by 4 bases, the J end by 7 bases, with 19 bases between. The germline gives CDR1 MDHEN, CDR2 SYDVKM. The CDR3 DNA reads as TGTGCCAGCAGTTCAGGATACAGCCTAGTAGATGAAGCTTTCTTT. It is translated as CASSSGYSLVDEAFF.

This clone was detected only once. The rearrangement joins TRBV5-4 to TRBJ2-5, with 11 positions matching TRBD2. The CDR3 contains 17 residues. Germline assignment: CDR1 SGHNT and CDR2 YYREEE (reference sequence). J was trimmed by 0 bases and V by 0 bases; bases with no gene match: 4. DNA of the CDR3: TGTGCCAGCAGCTTGGGCCCGGGACTAGCGGACCAAGAGACCCAGTACTTC. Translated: CASSLGPGLADQETQYF.

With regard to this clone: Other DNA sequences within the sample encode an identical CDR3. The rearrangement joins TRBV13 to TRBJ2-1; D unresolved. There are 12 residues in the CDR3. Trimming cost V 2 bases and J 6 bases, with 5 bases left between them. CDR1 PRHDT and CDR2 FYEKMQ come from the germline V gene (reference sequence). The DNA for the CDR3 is TGTGCCAGCAGCTTATCGGGCAATGAGCAGTTCTTC. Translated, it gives CASSLSGNEQFF.

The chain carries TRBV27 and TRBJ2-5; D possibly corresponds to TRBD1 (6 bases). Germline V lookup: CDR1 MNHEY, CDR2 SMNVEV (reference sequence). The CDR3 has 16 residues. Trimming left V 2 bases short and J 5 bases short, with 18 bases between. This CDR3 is CASSLLGPQGGETQYF. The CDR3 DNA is TGTGCCAGCAGTTTACTGGGCCCTCAAGGGGGTGAGACCCAGTACTTC.